The rows below give T cell receptor beta chains drawn from one sample of a study of PD-L1 blockade in urothelial cancer. Clones were read by immunoSEQ multiplex PCR, and TCRdb kept only the in-frame ones, dropping some. Of tens of thousands of clones in the sample, 75% to 90% were seen once. The specimen was PBMCs, collected around atezolizumab (anti-PD-L1) treatment. The origin of the receptors is a man over 45 with urothelial cancer. The CDR3 runs from the conserved cysteine through the conserved F or W. The D gene is left open where the match is weak. Expanded clones get a size class; other rows say once, few or many, or leave the size out.

v_gene	d_gene	abundance	j_gene	len	CDR3nt	CDR3aa
TRBV6-6	-	-	TRBJ2-3	16	TGTGCCAGCAGGGACCACCGAGACAGAGGCACAGATACGCAGTATTTT	CASRDHRDRGTDTQYF
TRBV11-2	TRBD1	-	TRBJ1-2	15	TGTGCCAGCAGGTCAACAGGGGTCGGGGGCTATGGCTACACCTTC	CASRSTGVGGYGYTF
TRBV29-1	-	-	TRBJ2-1	10	TGCAGCGTTGATCAGAATGAGCAGTTCTTC	CSVDQNEQFF
TRBV5-1	-	-	TRBJ2-1	15	TGCGCCAGCAGCTTGGTCGCTAGCTCCTACAATGAGCAGTTCTTC	CASSLVASSYNEQFF
TRBV28	TRBD1	once	TRBJ2-6	17	TGTGCCAGCAGCACAGGGGGGTTAATCTCTGGGGCCAACGTCCTGACTTTC	CASSTGGLISGANVLTF
TRBV5-4	-	-	TRBJ1-2	13	TGTGCCAGCAGCGCTGACGGTGTGGGCGGCTACACCTTC	CASSADGVGGYTF
TRBV11-2	-	-	TRBJ1-2	15	TGTGCCAGCAGCTTGTTACCCAGGGTTTCGGGTGGCTACACCTTC	CASSLLPRVSGGYTF
TRBV19	-	-	TRBJ2-3	15	TGTGCCAGTAGTATCCCCGGGAGTACGCGAGATACGCAGTATTTT	CASSIPGSTRDTQYF
TRBV27	TRBD2	-	TRBJ2-3	13	TGTGCCAGCTTCCTGAAGGCGGGAGCGACGCAGTATTTT	CASFLKAGATQYF
TRBV5-5	-	few	TRBJ1-6	14	TGTGCCAGCAGCTTGACAGTCCTTAATTCACCCCTCCACTTT	CASSLTVLNSPLHF
TRBV5-4	-	-	TRBJ2-1	16	TGTGCCAGCAGCTTGGGGACTTCACTCTCCTACAATGAGCAGTTCTTC	CASSLGTSLSYNEQFF
TRBV19	-	-	TRBJ1-1	13	TGTGCCAGTAGTATCGTCCCGAACACTGAAGCTTTCTTT	CASSIVPNTEAFF
TRBV5-1	TRBD1	-	TRBJ1-1	14	TGCGCCAGCAGCTTGGCGGGGGACAGCACTGAAGCTTTCTTT	CASSLAGDSTEAFF
TRBV6-6	-	few	TRBJ1-1	14	TGTGCCAGCAGTTTCCGTTCTTGGTCGGCTGAAGCTTTCTTT	CASSFRSWSAEAFF
TRBV30	-	-	TRBJ2-3	15	TGTGCCCTGGATGAGGGACTTTCGCGCACAGATACGCAGTATTTT	CALDEGLSRTDTQYF
TRBV5-1	TRBD1	-	TRBJ2-1	18	TGCGCCAGCAGCTTGGTTCAGAGTTGGGGACAGGGACACAATGAGCAGTTCTTC	CASSLVQSWGQGHNEQFF
TRBV11-2	-	once	TRBJ1-6	14	TGTGCCAGCAGCTTGGGGCCGAGTAATTCACCCCTCCACTTT	CASSLGPSNSPLHF
TRBV18	TRBD1	-	TRBJ1-4	16	TGTGCCAGCTCACCGGGCCGGGACAGGGGAGGTGAAAAACTGTTTTTT	CASSPGRDRGGEKLFF
TRBV5-4	-	-	TRBJ1-3	16	TGTGCCAGCAGCTTGGCCGGCATCTCCAGGGGAAACACCATATATTTT	CASSLAGISRGNTIYF
TRBV15	-	-	TRBJ2-1	14	TGTGCCACCAGCCGCAGGGGCCTCTACAATGAGCAGTTCTTC	CATSRRGLYNEQFF
TRBV7-3	-	-	TRBJ1-1	13	TGTGCCAGCAGCTTAGACAGGAACACTGAAGCTTTCTTT	CASSLDRNTEAFF
TRBV19	TRBD1	-	TRBJ2-2	16	TGTGCCAGTACCAAAACCGGGACAGTTAACACCGGGGAGCTGTTTTTT	CASTKTGTVNTGELFF
TRBV5-1	TRBD1	-	TRBJ1-4	17	TGCGCCAGCAGCTTGGCCGTCGGACAGGGGGCTAATGAAAAACTGTTTTTT	CASSLAVGQGANEKLFF
TRBV2	-	-	TRBJ1-1	16	TGTGCCAGCAGCATGAAGGGGAGAGGGGGGAACACTGAAGCTTTCTTT	CASSMKGRGGNTEAFF
TRBV4-1	-	-	TRBJ1-5	16	TGCGCCAGCAGCCAAGACCCCGGGGTTAGCAATCAGCCCCAGCATTTT	CASSQDPGVSNQPQHF
TRBV19	-	few	TRBJ1-1	13	TGTGCCAGTAGTAGATCGGTGAACACTGAAGCTTTCTTT	CASSRSVNTEAFF
TRBV5-1	TRBD1	-	TRBJ1-5	15	TGCGCCAGCAGCTTGGACGCGGCAGGGGGGTCGCCCCAGCATTTT	CASSLDAAGGSPQHF
TRBV5-8	TRBD2	-	TRBJ2-1	15	TGTGCCAGCAGACAGCGGGAGTCCTCGGTCAATGAGCAGTTCTTC	CASRQRESSVNEQFF
TRBV5-1	TRBD1	-	TRBJ2-3	15	TGCGCCAGCAGCCCTGGGACAGGGGGCACAGATACGCAGTATTTT	CASSPGTGGTDTQYF
TRBV5-1	TRBD1	-	TRBJ2-1	15	TGCGCCAGCAGCTTACAGGGGCAGTCCTACAATGAGCAGTTCTTC	CASSLQGQSYNEQFF
TRBV18	-	-	TRBJ1-2	14	TGTGCCAGCTCACCAAGTCTAGAGGCCCGGGGCTACACCTTC	CASSPSLEARGYTF
TRBV2	TRBD2	-	TRBJ2-2	15	TGTGCCACACGCGGGGCTAGCGGTAACACCGGGGAGCTGTTTTTT	CATRGASGNTGELFF
TRBV7-9	-	once	TRBJ1-1	12	TGTGCCAGCAGCTTACTATTAGCTGAAGCTTTCTTT	CASSLLLAEAFF
TRBV19	-	-	TRBJ2-1	15	TGTGCCAGTAGTATACTCCCTGGCAGGGGCGGTGAGCAGTTCTTC	CASSILPGRGGEQFF
TRBV5-1	TRBD1	-	TRBJ1-2	15	TGCGCCAGCAGCTCCTCCGGGACAGGGAACTATGGCTACACCTTC	CASSSSGTGNYGYTF
TRBV14	-	-	TRBJ1-1	14	TGTGCCAGCAGCCAAGACGCAGGGGTTACTGAAGCTTTCTTT	CASSQDAGVTEAFF
TRBV6-1	-	-	TRBJ1-5	12	TGTGGGGTAGGGGTGTACGGTCAGCCCCAGCATTTT	CGVGVYGQPQHF
TRBV9	-	-	TRBJ2-3	14	TGTGCCAGCTCCCAGGGGAGGGGCACAGATACGCAGTATTTT	CASSQGRGTDTQYF
TRBV4-2	TRBD1	-	TRBJ1-2	15	TGTGCCAGCAGCCAGCCGGGACAGAGAAACTATGGCTACACCTTC	CASSQPGQRNYGYTF
TRBV25-1	TRBD1	-	TRBJ2-3	16	TGTGCCAGCAGTGTTCGCGACAGGGGGTTCACAGATACGCAGTATTTT	CASSVRDRGFTDTQYF
TRBV7-6	-	-	TRBJ1-6	18	TGTGCCAGCAGCTTAGAAGGGGCACCGAGCTCCTATAATTCACCCCTCCACTTT	CASSLEGAPSSYNSPLHF
TRBV6-5	TRBD1	-	TRBJ2-7	15	TGTGCCAGCAGCGTAACAGGGGGATCTGACTACGAGCAGTACTTC	CASSVTGGSDYEQYF
TRBV5-1	TRBD1	-	TRBJ2-2	15	TGCGCCAGCCAAACAGGGGCGGGTCGGACCGGGGAGCTGTTTTTT	CASQTGAGRTGELFF
TRBV14	TRBD1	-	TRBJ2-7	14	TGTGCCAGCAGACGAACCTCGACAGGGAACGAGCAGTACTTC	CASRRTSTGNEQYF
TRBV6-5	TRBD1	few	TRBJ1-2	15	TGTGCCAGCAGTTACTCGGGGACAGGGTGGTATGGCTACACCTTC	CASSYSGTGWYGYTF
TRBV6-4	-	-	TRBJ2-2	15	TGTGCCAGCAGTGAAAGGGGTGGGAACACCGGGGAGCTGTTTTTT	CASSERGGNTGELFF
TRBV5-1	TRBD1	once	TRBJ2-6	14	TGCGCCAGCAGACCGACAGGGGGGGCCAACGTCCTGACTTTC	CASRPTGGANVLTF
TRBV7-2	-	-	TRBJ2-5	14	TGTGCCAGCAGCCTCATGAGCGCCCAAGAGACCCAGTACTTC	CASSLMSAQETQYF
TRBV6-5	-	-	TRBJ2-1	11	TGTGCCAGCAGTCTACACAATGAGCAGTTCTTC	CASSLHNEQFF
TRBV2	TRBD2	-	TRBJ2-1	18	TGTGCCAGCAGTGACCAAGGCGGGAGGAGCTGGTCCTACAATGAGCAGTTCTTC	CASSDQGGRSWSYNEQFF
TRBV7-6	TRBD1	-	TRBJ1-4	15	TGTGCCAGCAGCTCGCTACAGGGGGCTAATGAAAAACTGTTTTTT	CASSSLQGANEKLFF
TRBV29-1	TRBD1	-	TRBJ2-2	14	TGCAGCGCCACCGGGACAGCGAACACCGGGGAGCTGTTTTTT	CSATGTANTGELFF
TRBV5-1	-	-	TRBJ2-5	14	TGCGCCAGTACTAAAGGACAGCCCCGAGAGACCCAGTACTTC	CASTKGQPRETQYF
TRBV15	TRBD1	-	TRBJ2-1	16	TGTGCCACCAGCAGGCCTCTGGGACAGGGGCGGAATGAGCAGTTCTTC	CATSRPLGQGRNEQFF
TRBV9	TRBD2	-	TRBJ2-3	17	TGTGCCAGCAGGGGGGGTACGACTAGCGGCTCCACAGATACGCAGTATTTT	CASRGGTTSGSTDTQYF
TRBV25-1	-	-	TRBJ1-3	16	TGTGCCAGCAGTGAAACAAGGACAGCTCGTGGAAACACCATATATTTT	CASSETRTARGNTIYF
TRBV9	-	-	TRBJ1-1	16	TGTGCCAGCAGCGTCTCAGGTCGGCAGGGTAACACTGAAGCTTTCTTT	CASSVSGRQGNTEAFF
TRBV29-1	TRBD1	-	TRBJ2-7	12	TGCATCCCGGGGGACAGGGCCTACGAGCAGTACTTC	CIPGDRAYEQYF
TRBV15	-	-	TRBJ2-3	16	TGTGCCACCAGCAGTTTCAACCCACAGGTTGGAGATACGCAGTATTTT	CATSSFNPQVGDTQYF